This T cell receptor beta chain was identified during a study of cytomegalovirus exposure and HLA in healthy donors. The overall study: An earlier analysis found around 120 million unique TCR beta sequences from about 190 million T cells.

On this clone: The target antigen is unknown.

General observations from the study: The likely origin of a cluster of highly shared sequence variants was a sequencing artifact. The study listed about 150 cytomegalovirus-associated TCR beta chains.

13 Jbeta primers and 60 Vbeta primers were used for the PCR. TCRdb's table, derived via immunoSEQ multiplex PCR, lists solely in-frame clones and lacks some. Altogether 65,000 to 80,000 clones are present, around 84% being singletons, with the ten largest covering approximately 9%. The CDR3 runs to 14 residues. Germline V CDR1 and CDR2: SGHNT, YYREEE (reference sequence). The V and J ends lost 0 bases and 8 bases, in that order; junction bases with no gene match: 5. The sequence was collected from a woman aged 40-49 years in good health and CMV-seropositive. The rearrangement uses TRBV5-4 and TRBJ1-2; 9 nucleotides match TRBD1. The sequenced sample consisted of PBMCs. The DNA of the CDR3 is TGTGCCAGCAGCTTGGCCACAGGGGGCGTAGGCTACACCTTC. This translates into CASSLATGGVGYTF.